This entry describes one T cell receptor beta chain. Its antigen is unidentified. The CDR3 runs to 12 residues. The germline gives CDR1 ENHRY, CDR2 SYGVKD. These data belong to a study of post-analysis software for immune sequencing data. Whole-study results and caveats: Comparison of patients with controls showed about 5 TRBV segments more frequent in patients, TRBV5-6, TRBV5-1 and TRBV20-1 among them.

Carried by the TCR beta cDNA libraries were unique molecular identifiers. MiXCR, run by TCRdb on the PCR reads, gives a single entry per CDR3 protein. The sample has 800,000 to 950,000 distinct CDR3 sequences; approximately 53% are singletons. The chain uses TRBV10-3 and TRBJ2-7; D possibly uses TRBD1 or TRBD2 (6 bases each). Specimen: blood. This clonotype was obtained from a girl aged 5 to 17 with multiple sclerosis. CDR3 coding DNA: TGTGCATCGAGGGGGGAGCGGTGCGAGCAGTACTTC. This codes for CASRGERCEQYF.